This TCR beta chain was profiled in a study of CD8 T cells in Susac syndrome. RNA was extracted with the RNeasy kit, and a quantity of 0.5 to 1 ug was reverse transcribed using random hexamers. TCRdb reprocessed the immunoSEQ multiplex PCR reads with MiXCR, giving one entry per CDR3 protein. Here the sample spans 300,000 to 350,000 distinct CDR3 sequences, about 92% being singletons. The length of the CDR3 is 16 residues. CDR1 is DFQATT, CDR2 SNEGSKA, per germline (reference sequence). Trimming at V came to 0 bases and at J to 2 bases, leaving 9 bases not matched to a gene. The rearrangement uses TRBV20-1 and TRBJ2-7; 8 bases are shared with TRBD2. The clonotype comes from a human donor with multiple sclerosis. The sample consisted of CD4+ T cells from PBMCs. Here the CDR3 DNA reads TGCAGTGCTAGAGATAGGCCAGCGGGAGCCCCCTACGAGCAGTACTTC. The encoded protein is CSARDRPAGAPYEQYF.